This T cell receptor beta chain originates from a study of blood T cell repertoires in COVID-19. Study-wide context: Researchers got acute and convalescent COVID-19 samples from the United States, Italy and Spain. Sources were T cells, B-cell-depleted T cells, or PBMCs; the material itself was cDNA or gDNA.

Under the authors' procedure: Amplification from reference gene primers served as the basis for estimated nucleated cell counts. The repertoire was sequenced with immunoSEQ multiplex PCR; TCRdb's copy has only in-frame clones and lacks some. From that table come the V and J calls and clone size; the DNA was used to work out D and trimming. The sample contains about 180,000 clones, 65% to 90% of which appear only once. The CDR3 length is 14 residues. Trimming shortened V by 4 bases and J by 7 bases, and 13 bases separated the two germline ends. Germline V gene data show CDR1 as MDHEN and CDR2 as SYDVKM.

This chain connects TRBV28 to TRBJ2-2, with D maybe TRBD1 (6 bases). The sequenced sample was peripheral blood. The receptor's source is a human donor in a cohort sampled during active COVID-19. CDR3 coding DNA: TGTGCCAGCAGTTCCCACGACAGGTTCGGGGAGCTGTTTTTT. This gives the protein CASSSHDRFGELFF.